A selection of T cell receptor beta chains follows, all from one sample in a study of blood T cell repertoires in COVID-19. The data were produced by immunoSEQ multiplex PCR, yet TCRdb's version contains in-frame clones alone and is incomplete. The top ten hold roughly 8% of the sample, which has 130,000 to 150,000 clones, 80% to 90% seen once. Sequencing was performed on peripheral blood. All receptors derive from a woman between 50 and 59 years old with active or convalescent COVID-19. CDR3s include the opening cysteine and the closing phenylalanine or tryptophan. A D gene is named only where the DNA matches it firmly. For some rows the clone size is stated as once, few or many, or as a class when expanded; others skip it.

V gene	CDR3 length	clone size	D gene	J gene	CDR3 DNA	CDR3 protein
TRBV28	16	NA	NA	TRBJ1-5	TGTGCCAGCAGTTTAATCGGGAGGGTGGGCAATCAGCCCCAGCATTTT	CASSLIGRVGNQPQHF
TRBV27	15	NA	NA	TRBJ1-4	TGTGCCAGCAGTCTCCGACAGCAAGGATACGAAAAACTGTTTTTT	CASSLRQQGYEKLFF
TRBV5-4	16	NA	TRBD2	TRBJ2-1	TGTGCCAGCAGCTTGGCCGGGAGGGCCACCTACAATGAGCAGTTCTTC	CASSLAGRATYNEQFF
TRBV5-1	15	NA	TRBD1	TRBJ2-1	TGCGCCAGCAGCTCCCCGGGACAGGGGATTTATGAGCAGTTCTTC	CASSSPGQGIYEQFF
TRBV18	14	NA	TRBD1	TRBJ1-2	TGTGCCAGCTCACAGGGGGCGAACAACTATGGCTACACCTTC	CASSQGANNYGYTF
TRBV6-5	15	NA	NA	TRBJ1-1	TGTGCCAGCAGTAGGGGGGGCTCTCGGAACACTGAAGCTTTCTTT	CASSRGGSRNTEAFF
TRBV7-9	15	NA	NA	TRBJ2-1	TGTGCCAGCAGCTTATTAGGGAGGATCGACAATGAGCAGTTCTTC	CASSLLGRIDNEQFF
TRBV14	15	NA	NA	TRBJ1-2	TGTGCCAGCAGCCAAGAAACCGGGGTGTACTATGGCTACACCTTC	CASSQETGVYYGYTF
TRBV5-4	12	NA	NA	TRBJ2-5	TGTGCCAGCAGCTGGACAGAAGAGACCCAGTACTTC	CASSWTEETQYF
TRBV5-1	15	NA	NA	TRBJ2-7	TGCGCCAGCAGCTCAACTGGACAGTACTCCTACGAGCAGTACTTC	CASSSTGQYSYEQYF
TRBV3-1/TRBV3-2	15	NA	NA	TRBJ2-3	TGTGCCAGCAGCCAAGATAGTTATCGCACAGATACGCAGTATTTT	CASSQDSYRTDTQYF
TRBV2	13	NA	TRBD1	TRBJ1-1	TGTGCCAGCAAGGGGACAGACTACACTGAAGCTTTCTTT	CASKGTDYTEAFF
TRBV28	13	few	NA	TRBJ1-2	TGTGCCAGCAGTTTGGACAGTAACTATGGCTACACCTTC	CASSLDSNYGYTF
TRBV19	16	NA	TRBD1	TRBJ1-1	TGTGCCACCTTCCCAGGGACAGGGAAGAGGAACACTGAAGCTTTCTTT	CATFPGTGKRNTEAFF
TRBV7-9	16	NA	TRBD1	TRBJ1-2	TGTGCCAGCAGCTTATATGTAGGGACAGGGGGCTATGGCTACACCTTC	CASSLYVGTGGYGYTF
TRBV10-3	14	NA	TRBD2	TRBJ2-1	TGTGCCATCAGTGACCAGCGGGAACGATATGAGCAGTTCTTC	CAISDQRERYEQFF
TRBV4-1	16	NA	TRBD1	TRBJ1-4	TGCGCCAGCAGCCATGGGACAGGGGGAATTAAAGAAAAACTGTTTTTT	CASSHGTGGIKEKLFF
TRBV4-3	15	NA	NA	TRBJ1-1	TGCGCCAGCAGCCAAGATTCTGGCGGGAGGACTGAAGCTTTCTTT	CASSQDSGGRTEAFF
TRBV18	16	NA	TRBD1	TRBJ1-6	TGTGCCAGCTCACCAATAGGGGACAGACTAAATTCACCCCTCCACTTT	CASSPIGDRLNSPLHF
TRBV12-1	17	NA	NA	TRBJ1-2	TGTGCCAGCAGCACACCGGACAGGAAGAGGACTGGCTATGGCTACACCTTC	CASSTPDRKRTGYGYTF
TRBV6-6	15	NA	NA	TRBJ2-1	TGTGCCAGCAGTACAAGCGGGACAAAAAACAATGAGCAGTTCTTC	CASSTSGTKNNEQFF
TRBV11-2	16	NA	NA	TRBJ2-3	TGTGCCAGCAGCCCCCAAGCCGAGACAAGCACAGATACGCAGTATTTT	CASSPQAETSTDTQYF
TRBV7-6	15	NA	TRBD1	TRBJ1-2	TGTGCCAGCAGCCCGGGGGCAGGGGGCTATGATGGCTACACCTTC	CASSPGAGGYDGYTF
TRBV7-3	13	NA	TRBD2	TRBJ2-1	TGTGCCAGCAGGGCGGGAGGGGGTAATGAGCAGTTCTTC	CASRAGGGNEQFF
TRBV7-2	15	NA	NA	TRBJ2-6	TGTGCCAGCAGCTCTGGAGGCTCTGGGGCCAACGTCCTGACTTTC	CASSSGGSGANVLTF
TRBV4-1	16	once	NA	TRBJ2-7	TGCGCCAGCAGCCGTGCTCCGGGACTTCGAGGACGCGAGCAGTACTTC	CASSRAPGLRGREQYF
TRBV10-3	12	NA	NA	TRBJ1-1	TGTGCCATCAGCAGGGGGAACACTGAAGCTTTCTTT	CAISRGNTEAFF
TRBV7-2	17	NA	TRBD1	TRBJ1-2	TGTGCCAGCAGCTCAATTACCGGACAGGAATCTAACTATGGCTACACCTTC	CASSSITGQESNYGYTF
TRBV11-2	16	NA	TRBD1	TRBJ1-1	TGTGCCAGCAGCTTAGACTGGAGCAGGGGGCGAACTGAAGCTTTCTTT	CASSLDWSRGRTEAFF
TRBV6-1	15	few	NA	TRBJ1-2	TGTGCCAGCAGTGAAGAGTGGTGGAGGCCCTATGGCTACACCTTC	CASSEEWWRPYGYTF
TRBV4-3	17	NA	TRBD1	TRBJ2-1	TGCGCCAGCAGCCAAGATCTAACAGACAGGGGATACAATGAGCAGTTCTTC	CASSQDLTDRGYNEQFF
TRBV7-9	18	NA	NA	TRBJ1-3	TGTGCCAGCAGCACCCGCCCTTCGACCGTTAGGGGCGGAAACACCATATATTTT	CASSTRPSTVRGGNTIYF
TRBV24-1	18	NA	NA	TRBJ2-1	TGTGCCACCAGTGATTCTGGTGTGGGGCAGACAACCTACAATGAGCAGTTCTTC	CATSDSGVGQTTYNEQFF
TRBV2	14	once	NA	TRBJ1-4	TGTGCCAGCAGTGTGGAGGGCTCTAATGAAAAACTGTTTTTT	CASSVEGSNEKLFF
TRBV6-6	15	NA	NA	TRBJ1-2	TGTGCCAGCAGGGAGGACGGGTTTGCGTCTAATGGCTACACCTTC	CASREDGFASNGYTF
TRBV29-1	13	NA	TRBD1	TRBJ2-7	TGCAGCGTTGAGGGACAGGTTTCCTACGAGCAGTACTTC	CSVEGQVSYEQYF
TRBV7-9	12	NA	NA	TRBJ1-1	TGTGCCAGCAGCTTGCAGGGGCCTGAAGCTTTCTTT	CASSLQGPEAFF
TRBV11-2	14	few	NA	TRBJ1-5	TGTGCCAGCAGCTTAGGAGGGATCCATCAGCCCCAGCATTTT	CASSLGGIHQPQHF
TRBV30	13	few	NA	TRBJ2-7	TGTGCCTGGAGCCCCCTATCTCGCTACGAGCAGTACTTC	CAWSPLSRYEQYF